The 3 T cell receptor beta chains reported below all come from one sample, sequenced in a study of early T cells in non-severe SARS-CoV-2 infection. One entry per CDR3 protein, called by TCRdb with MiXCR from the 5' RACE reads. The table lists about 24,000 distinct CDR3 sequences, approximately 3.8% of them singletons. The specimen was whole blood. These receptors were obtained from an adult who was a healthcare worker with PCR-confirmed SARS-CoV-2 infection or an uninfected control (not recorded which).

This clonotype turned up a few times. The chain carries TRBV5-1 and TRBJ2-5; D gene uncertain. The CDR3 consists of 15 residues. V dropped 7 bases and J dropped 2 bases, with 18 bases sitting between them. Germline V gene data show CDR1 as SGHRS and CDR2 as YFSETQ. CDR3 region: CASAPNVVSQETQYF. The CDR3 DNA reads as TGCGCCAGCGCCCCTAACGTGGTATCTCAAGAGACCCAGTACTTC.

The DNA for the CDR3 is TGTGCCACCAGTGACAGGAAAGGGGCCAACGTCCTGACTTTC. As protein: CATSDRKGANVLTF. The rearrangement links TRBV24-1 to TRBJ2-6; no definite D call. CDR1 KGHDR and CDR2 SFDVKD come from the germline V gene. The ends were cut back, 4 bases at V and 4 bases at J, with 7 bases in the middle. The CDR3 consists of 14 residues.

This clonotype was recorded a few times. The genes are TRBV5-1 and TRBJ2-7, with D possibly called TRBD1 or TRBD2 (5 bases each). Germline lookup yields CDR1 SGHRS and CDR2 YFSETQ. This CDR3 is 18 amino acids long. Trimming shortened V by 4 bases and J by 0 bases, and 23 bases separated the two germline ends. In DNA, the CDR3 is TGCGCCAGCAGCGTGGGGACGGGTAGCGAGACATACTCCTACGAGCAGTACTTC. The encoded protein is CASSVGTGSETYSYEQYF.